This is a list of T cell receptor beta chains from one sample in a study of OX40 agonist ivuxolimab in advanced cancers. Clones were sequenced by immunoSEQ multiplex PCR, and TCRdb holds only the in-frame ones, with some missing. The top ten clones hold 2.4% of a sample with approximately 58,000 clones, 79% of them seen once. The sequenced sample was CD4+ or CD8+ T cells sorted from blood, obtained in a trial of the OX40 agonist ivuxolimab. The receptor source for this set is an adult with an advanced solid tumor such as melanoma, head and neck, liver or kidney cancer. Both conserved end residues are part of each CDR3. The D gene is left open where the match is weak. Clone sizes are given selectively: once, few, many, or a class where the clone is expanded.

d_call j_call clone_size v_call cdr3_nt cdr3_aa
TRBD2 TRBJ2-2 once TRBV7-7 TGTGCCAGCAGCTTAGCGGGGGGGTCTGGCACCGGGGAGCTGTTTTTT CASSLAGGSGTGELFF
TRBD2 TRBJ2-7 . TRBV29-1 TGCAGCGTTTCATCTGGAGCGGGAGACTACGAGCAGTACTTC CSVSSGAGDYEQYF
. TRBJ1-6 . TRBV9 TGTGCCAGCAGCGTACAGCAGTATAATTCACCCCTCCACTTT CASSVQQYNSPLHF
. TRBJ2-3 . TRBV4-3 TGCGCCAGCAGCCTTGGAATTACAGGGTGGAGCACAGATACGCAGTATTTT CASSLGITGWSTDTQYF
TRBD1 TRBJ1-3 . TRBV6-1 TGTGCCAGCTCCTCGGGACAGAGCGGAAACACCATATATTTT CASSSGQSGNTIYF
. TRBJ2-1 . TRBV11-2 TGTGCCAGCAGCTTAGCGGGATCCTACAATGAGCAGTTCTTC CASSLAGSYNEQFF
. TRBJ1-5 . TRBV19 TGTGCCAGTAGGAGGAGGTGGGATCAGCCCCAGCATTTT CASRRRWDQPQHF
TRBD2 TRBJ2-1 . TRBV29-1 TGCAGCGTTGAGGAGGTCGCGGGAGCGGGGAATGAGCAGTTCTTC CSVEEVAGAGNEQFF
. TRBJ2-1 . TRBV7-7 TGTGCCAGCAGCTCCGCAGGGGTGGGTGAGCAGTTCTTC CASSSAGVGEQFF
TRBD1 TRBJ1-1 once TRBV15 TGTGCCACCAGCTGGGACAGGGTGGAGAACACTGAAGCTTTCTTT CATSWDRVENTEAFF
. TRBJ1-2 . TRBV28 TGTGCCAGCATAATGAGTTGGGCGCCTGCTAACTATGGCTACACCTTC CASIMSWAPANYGYTF
TRBD1 TRBJ1-2 . TRBV7-2 TGTGCCAGCAGCTTGATGGGACAGGGGGTTCGCGGCTACACCTTC CASSLMGQGVRGYTF
. TRBJ1-1 . TRBV5-6 TGTGCCAGCAGCTTAAGAGGTACAGTTCGTGAAACTGAAGCTTTCTTT CASSLRGTVRETEAFF
. TRBJ2-1 . TRBV13 TGTGCCAGCAGCCTACCTCTGAGGGGGGGATACAATGAGCAGTTCTTC CASSLPLRGGYNEQFF
. TRBJ2-1 . TRBV12-2 TGTGCAAGTCGTCCGACTAGCGGGGGGCGCAATGAGCAGTTCTTC CASRPTSGGRNEQFF
. TRBJ1-6 . TRBV15 TGTGCCACCAGCAGAGATCCCGATAATTCACCCCTCCACTTT CATSRDPDNSPLHF
TRBD1 TRBJ1-4 . TRBV6-5 TGTGCCAGCTCCGGGACAGGGTATGAAAAACTGTTTTTT CASSGTGYEKLFF
TRBD2 TRBJ2-3 . TRBV5-1 TGCGCCAGCAGCAAGAGCGGGGGGGCCGGAGATACGCAGTATTTT CASSKSGGAGDTQYF
. TRBJ1-6 . TRBV18 TGTGCCAGCTCTCCTATGTATGGAAGTGATAATTCACCCCTCCACTTT CASSPMYGSDNSPLHF
. TRBJ2-1 . TRBV19 TGTGCCAGTAGTAACCTGTACGAGCAGTTCTTC CASSNLYEQFF
. TRBJ2-3 . TRBV27 TGTGCCAGCAGTCCCGCTTGGACTGCGGATACGCAGTATTTT CASSPAWTADTQYF
. TRBJ1-2 once TRBV30 TGTGCCTGGAGCCCGGGGGGGGGCCCTGGCTACACCTTC CAWSPGGGPGYTF
. TRBJ1-6 . TRBV5-4 TGTGCCAGCAGCTCGTGGAGGGGTGGTGATTCACCCCTCCACTTT CASSSWRGGDSPLHF
. TRBJ1-3 . TRBV11-2 TGTGCCAGCAGCCGATTACGGGCGACGGGAAACACCATATATTTT CASSRLRATGNTIYF
. TRBJ1-2 few TRBV5-1 TGCGCCAGCAGCTTGGGAGGGAACTATGGCTACACCTTC CASSLGGNYGYTF
. TRBJ1-3 . TRBV10-3 TGTGCCATCAGTGAGCAGATTTCCGGAAACACCATATATTTT CAISEQISGNTIYF